One and the same sample provided the 20 T cell receptor beta chains below, sequenced in a study of blood T cell repertoires in COVID-19. Sequencing was performed with immunoSEQ multiplex PCR; in TCRdb, only in-frame clones are kept and a portion is missing. The profile covers some 250,000 clones, with approximately 86% appearing a single time and roughly 0.8% taken by the ten largest. The sample taken for sequencing was peripheral blood. The receptor set was obtained from a woman in her twenties or thirties with acute or convalescent COVID-19.

In DNA, the CDR3 is TGCGCCAGCGGATTCCAAAGGGGGCGTGAGCAGTTCTTC. It specifies CASGFQRGREQFF. The chain combines TRBV5-1 with TRBJ2-1; 7 nucleotides match TRBD1. This CDR3 is 13 amino acids long. V was clipped by 7 bases and J by 9 bases; unmatched bases: 10. CDR1 and CDR2 from the germline V gene are SGHRS and YFSETQ.

This clone appeared a few times. This chain joins TRBV7-2 and TRBJ1-4; 11 bases line up with TRBD1. There are 17 residues in the CDR3. The V segment lost 4 bases and the J segment 4 bases; nucleotides outside the gene matches: 8. Germline V gene lookup returns CDR1 SGHTA and CDR2 FQGNSA. As DNA, the CDR3 is TGTGCCAGCAGCTCGTGGACAGGGGGCTTCGGTAATGAAAAACTGTTTTTT. This codes for CASSSWTGGFGNEKLFF.

The V call is TRBV7-9, the J call TRBJ2-7; 7 bases are shared with TRBD2. V lost 5 bases, J lost 2 bases, and 12 bases stayed unmatched. CDR3 size: 16 residues. The V gene's germline CDR1 is SEHNR and CDR2 FQNEAQ (reference sequence). The CDR3 DNA reads TGTGCCAGCAGCCCGCTCCGTCCGGCGGGAGCCTACGAGCAGTACTTC. Its protein is CASSPLRPAGAYEQYF.

The gene calls are TRBV10-3 and TRBJ2-7; D is unclear. CDR1 is ENHRY, CDR2 SYGVKD, per germline. V was shortened by 7 bases and J by 5 bases, with 18 bases between the two germline ends. CDR3 length equals 14 residues. In nucleotides, the CDR3 is TGTGCCATCACGAGTGCCCTGACTTCTGACGAGCAGTACTTC. Translation: CAITSALTSDEQYF.

This clone was picked up one time. The V gene is TRBV29-1, the J gene TRBJ2-2, with D perhaps TRBD1 (5 bases). CDR3 length: 12 amino acids. CDR1 is SQVTM and CDR2 is ANQGSEA in the germline V gene. Trimming shortened V by 4 bases and J by 7 bases, and 10 bases separated the two germline ends. CDR3 amino acids: CSVARVIGELFF. The CDR3 region has the DNA TGCAGCGTTGCCAGGGTTATCGGGGAGCTGTTTTTT.

The rearrangement uses TRBV2 and TRBJ2-2, with D possibly TRBD1 on 6 matching bases. Trimming removed 3 bases from V and 4 bases from J, with 9 bases in between. This CDR3 comprises 14 residues. CDR1 is SNHLY, CDR2 FYNNEI, per germline. The chain's CDR3 is CASSDRGITGELFF. The CDR3 DNA sequence: TGTGCCAGCAGTGACAGGGGAATCACCGGGGAGCTGTTTTTT.

The chain joins TRBV12-3 or TRBV12-4 to TRBJ1-2; D is uncertain. The CDR3 sequence is 13 residues long. Trimming left V 3 bases short and J 2 bases short, with 7 bases between. This CDR3 reads CASSFQVNYGYTF. DNA for the CDR3: TGTGCCAGCAGTTTTCAGGTCAACTATGGCTACACCTTC.

V and J are TRBV7-2 and TRBJ2-1; 7 bases match TRBD2. V gave up 5 bases and J gave up 10 bases; unmatched junction bases: 14. Germline CDR1 reads SGHTA; CDR2 reads FQGNSA. CDR3 size: 15 residues. Written as DNA, the CDR3 is TGTGCCAGCAGCCAAGGGCGGGAGCCACTCGGGGAGCAGTTCTTC. Its protein product is CASSQGREPLGEQFF. Filled out from reference TRBV7-2 and TRBJ2-1, the complete variable domain reads GAGVSQSPSNKVTEKGKDVELRCDPISGHTALYWYRQSLGQGLEFLIYFQGNSAPDKSGLPSDRFSAERTGGSVSTLTIQRTQQEDSAVYLCASSQGREPLGEQFFGPGTRLTVL.

As for this clone: Other DNA sequences in the same sample also yield this CDR3. V gene TRBV12-3 or TRBV12-4 combines with J gene TRBJ1-5, with D unresolved. V was clipped by 6 bases and J by 4 bases, with 7 bases between them. The CDR3 covers 12 residues. The CDR3 nucleotides read TGTGCCAGCAGCTTACAGAATCAGCCCCAGCATTTT. Translation gives CASSLQNQPQHF.

This CDR3 is CASSYSDRGANGYTF. The CDR3 DNA is TGTGCCAGCAGTTATTCGGACAGGGGAGCCAATGGCTACACCTTC. V and J are TRBV6-2 or TRBV6-3 and TRBJ1-2, with 9 positions matching TRBD1. After removal of 3 bases from V and 6 bases from J, the junction contained 8 bases not matched to a gene. Germline CDR1 is MNHEY and CDR2 is SVGEGT. CDR3 length: 15 amino acids.

The chain recombines TRBV11-2 with TRBJ2-1, with a possible D match to TRBD1 (5 bases). The V gene's germline CDR1 is SGHAT and CDR2 FQNNGV. Trimming pared 2 bases from V and 5 bases from J, leaving 7 bases between. This CDR3 has 13 amino acids. The CDR3 nucleotides read TGTGCCAGCAGCTTAAGACAGAACAATGAGCAGTTCTTC. This gives the protein CASSLRQNNEQFF.

The chain has TRBV3-1 (or the pseudogene TRBV3-2) and TRBJ2-2; 13 nucleotides agree with TRBD2. CDR3 length: 17 residues. Trimming at V came to 3 bases and at J to 8 bases, leaving 9 bases not matched to a gene. CDR1 and CDR2 (germline): LGHDT, YNNKEL (reference sequence). CDR3 nucleotide sequence: TGTGCCAGCAGCCACGCCACCCGACTAGCGGGAGGTGGGGAGCTGTTTTTT. It translates to CASSHATRLAGGGELFF.

The chain has TRBV7-8 and TRBJ1-5; TRBD1 agrees at 8 bases. Per the germline V gene, CDR1 is SGHVS and CDR2 is FQNEAQ. The CDR3 loop spans 13 amino acids. J was trimmed by 6 bases and V by 8 bases; bases with no gene match: 6. Here the CDR3 reads CASQGQGTQPQHF. The CDR3 region has the DNA TGTGCCAGCCAAGGACAGGGTACTCAGCCCCAGCATTTT. Drawing the rest from reference TRBV7-8 and TRBJ1-5, the complete variable domain is GAGVSQSPRYKVAKRGQDVALRCDPISGHVSLFWYQQALGQGPEFLTYFQNEAQLDKSGLPSDRFFAERPEGSVSTLKIQRTQQEDSAVYLCASQGQGTQPQHFGDGTRLSIL.

With respect to this clone: This sample includes further DNA sequences coding for the same CDR3. The rearrangement uses TRBV5-1 and TRBJ2-7; 8 nucleotides align to TRBD2. The CDR3 is made up of 14 amino acids. The germline CDR1 and CDR2 sequences are SGHRS and YFSETQ. V shed 0 bases, J shed 3 bases, and the junction held 2 bases outside the gene matches. CDR3 DNA: TGCGCCAGCAGCTTGGGGACTAGCAGCTACGAGCAGTACTTC. Residues: CASSLGTSSYEQYF.

The chain recombines TRBV6-5 with TRBJ2-2; TRBD1 agrees at 7 bases. Germline values: CDR1 MNHEY, CDR2 SVGAGI. V lost 6 bases to trimming and J lost 5 bases; unmatched junction nucleotides: 6. The CDR3 loop spans 14 amino acids. CDR3 in amino acids: CASSQGEETGELFF. The CDR3 DNA follows: TGTGCCAGCAGCCAGGGGGAAGAGACCGGGGAGCTGTTTTTT.

The gene calls are TRBV30 and TRBJ1-3, with D maybe TRBD1 (6 bases). V shed 5 bases and J shed 4 bases, with 12 bases lying between them. The CDR3 is made up of 13 amino acids. Looked up from germline, CDR1 is GTSNPN and CDR2 is SVGIG (reference sequence). This chain's CDR3 is CAWGTGLGNTIYF. DNA of the CDR3: TGTGCCTGGGGTACAGGGCTAGGAAACACCATATATTTT.

The chain is built from TRBV9 and TRBJ2-3, with TRBD2 identical over 8 bases. The J segment lost 3 bases and the V segment lost 4 bases, leaving 10 bases of the junction unmatched. The germline gives CDR1 SGDLS, CDR2 YYNGEE. CDR3 length equals 16 residues. The CDR3 region has the DNA TGTGCCAGCAGCAATTCCCGGAGCGGGAGTACAGATACGCAGTATTTT. Its translation is CASSNSRSGSTDTQYF.

The chain is built from TRBV29-1 and TRBJ2-7, with 7 positions matching TRBD1. With V trimmed by 4 bases and J by 6 bases, 12 bases remained unmatched. The CDR3 covers 14 residues. CDR1 is SQVTM, CDR2 ANQGSEA, per germline. The CDR3 region is CSVVRAGGIGEQYF. The DNA of the CDR3 is TGCAGCGTTGTTAGGGCAGGGGGAATTGGCGAGCAGTACTTC.

CDR3 amino acids: CASSQRLGTGRMNTEAFF. In DNA, the CDR3 is TGTGCCAGCAGCCAAAGGTTAGGGACAGGACGCATGAACACTGAAGCTTTCTTT. This rearrangement joins TRBV14 to TRBJ1-1; 8 bases are a match to TRBD1. The junction had 11 bases not matched to a gene; V was cut back by 2 bases and J by 0 bases. The CDR3 spans 18 residues. Germline V lookup: CDR1 SGHDN, CDR2 FVKESK.

The gene calls are TRBV9 and TRBJ2-3; D is unclear. The CDR3 runs to 14 residues. Trimming stripped 0 bases from V and 3 bases from J, with 8 bases between. The germline V gene has CDR1 SGDLS and CDR2 YYNGEE. DNA of the CDR3: TGTGCCAGCAGCGTAGAGGCCGGGACAGATACGCAGTATTTT. Its translation is CASSVEAGTDTQYF.